This section outlines one TCR beta chain sequence together with its context. Its antigen remains undetermined. It has no much larger one-base neighbor in the sample; base qualities were not kept. This sample was taken from a study of Ad26.COV2.S vaccination and SARS-CoV-2 variants listed by TCRdb under 2021. Regarding the research as a whole: Donors in the vaccine arm were drawn from COV1001, a multicentre, randomized, double-blind, placebo-controlled phase I-IIa trial testing Ad26.COV2.S in healthy adults. Dosing of Ad26.COV2.S was intramuscular, at either 5x10^10 or 1x10^11 viral particles, delivered as one shot or as two shots spaced 56 days apart. The specificity and breadth of SARS-CoV-2-reactive T cell receptors after Ad26.COV2.S vaccination were assessed by TCRbeta repertoire sequencing. A total of about 30 samples were included in the TCR-sequenced set, comprising about 20 Ad26.COV2.S vaccine recipients, 5 placebo recipients and 8 SARS-CoV-2 convalescent individuals. Trial participants were randomized into five groups of five: low-dose or high-dose Ad26.COV2.S given once or twice, or placebo on both occasions. Investigators remained blinded to trial group allocation during experiments and outcome assessment. Overall study outcomes, separate from this receptor: Vaccine and placebo recipients had similar non-spike TCR breadth, a finding consistent with the vaccine containing only spike. Comparing responses between vaccine doses or regimens was not something the study was powered to do. Compared with placebo recipients, Ad26.COV2.S recipients showed higher spike-specific TCR breadth (P = 0.0014). After vaccination, spike-specific CD8+ and CD4+ T cell responses were reported to show substantial breadth. It was noted by the authors that total T cell responses may have been underestimated by the TCR breadth and depth analyses.

TCRbeta CDR3 regions were sequenced with the immunoSEQ Assay. After extraction, genomic DNA underwent amplification by bias-controlled multiplex PCR, followed by high-throughput sequencing. Per the original workflow: To quantify the absolute abundance of every unique TCRbeta CDR3 region, sequences were collapsed and filtered. T cell fraction was estimated by normalization of TCRbeta template counts to usable DNA, with usable DNA being measured through amplification of reference genes present in all nucleated cells. Repertoire TCRs were annotated as SARS-CoV-2-specific when V gene, CDR3 amino acid sequence and J gene were exactly matched to a known reactive TCR set. The reference SARS-CoV-2 TCR set was derived from MIRA and filtered for enrichment in COVID-19-positive ImmuneCODE repertoires, a step that removed public or cross-reactive TCRs. Based on the MIRA antigens, annotated TCRs were further analysed at the level of specific ORF or position within ORF. Depth was the summed frequency of annotated unique rearrangements, while breadth was defined as annotated unique rearrangements over total unique productive rearrangements. TCR breadth was compared between groups using two-sided Wilcoxon rank-sum tests. The table was pulled from immuneACCESS by TCRdb, which kept in-frame rearrangements only. Such tables lose some clones; where checked, under half of the loss comes from unresolved V genes, and the rest has no known cause. The V and J calls and the clone size are those of that table, but D and trimming were determined from the DNA. The sample yields fewer than 300,000 clones; 80% to 90% were counted once. The leading ten clones occupy around 3.5% of the sample.

Taken from cysteine to phenylalanine, the CDR3 has 15 residues. Only CDR3 DNA is held: 45 bases, read in frame from base 1. Between the V and J ends, shortened by 1 base and 2 bases respectively, the junction contains 9 bases. Based on the germline V gene (reference sequence), the CDR1 and CDR2 sequences are LGHDT and YNNKEL. Read against the paper, the sample's treatment or condition label means: around 19 received Ad26.COV2.S at low or high dose, single or two shots; several received placebo; per-sample allocation not given. For vaccine and placebo recipients, the sequenced repertoires came from samples collected on day 63 after the first injection. In Cohort 1b, about 25 adults aged 18-55 years were enrolled at a single site in Boston, USA, between 29 July and 7 August 2020. Ad26.COV2.S was a replication-incompetent adenovirus type 26 vector that expressed a prefusion-stabilized SARS-CoV-2 spike protein derived from the original Wuhan strain.

The chain couples TRBV3-1 (or the pseudogene TRBV3-2) to TRBJ1-3; no confident D gene assignment can be made. This specimen was peripheral blood, taken in a trial of Ad26.COV2.S vaccine versus placebo. The TCR was taken from a person between 18 and 65 years old who received the Ad26.COV2.S COVID-19 vaccine or a placebo. Read as DNA, the sequence is TGTGCCAGCAGCCAAGGAGTCCGGGCTGGAAACACCATATATTTT. The translation is CASSQGVRAGNTIYF.